Listed below are T cell receptor beta chains from one sample, sequenced in a study of response to subunit inactivated influenza vaccine. TCRdb re-called the RT-PCR reads through MiXCR, storing one row per CDR3 protein. This sample carries about 480,000 distinct CDR3 sequences, around 25% of them seen once, and the ten largest clones take 1.5% to 2%. The input for sequencing was CD4+ T cells sorted from PBMCs, taken 4 to 6 days after vaccination. These receptors were obtained from a man aged 45-60 years who received an inactivated influenza vaccine. Each CDR3 is given with its conserved first and last residue. A D gene is named only where the DNA matches it firmly. Size values are once, few and many counts, or a class for expanded clones, and some rows have none.

CDR3aa,CDR3nt,v_gene,abundance,j_gene,d_gene
CASSPRRASYEQYF,TGTGCCAGCAGCCCCCGGAGGGCTTCCTACGAGCAGTACTTC,TRBV7-2,few,TRBJ2-7,NA
CASSFNRGTSTGELFF,TGCGCCAGCAGCTTCAACAGGGGGACGAGCACCGGGGAGCTGTTTTTT,TRBV5-1,NA,TRBJ2-2,TRBD1
CASSPMSLAGGVRGNEQFF,TGTGCCAGCAGCCCCATGTCCCTAGCGGGAGGGGTTAGGGGCAATGAGCAGTTCTTC,TRBV27,NA,TRBJ2-1,TRBD2
CASAPSQGGADTQYF,TGCGCCAGCGCACCTTCACAGGGAGGAGCAGATACGCAGTATTTT,TRBV5-1,NA,TRBJ2-3,NA
CASSPAQGRETQYF,TGTGCCAGCAGCCCGGCGCAGGGGAGGGAGACCCAGTACTTC,TRBV6-1,NA,TRBJ2-5,NA
CASSPNYRDRGIQETQYF,TGTGCCAGCAGTCCCAATTATCGGGACAGGGGTATCCAAGAGACCCAGTACTTC,TRBV28,NA,TRBJ2-5,TRBD1
CASSRTSGVGDTQYF,TGTGCCAGCAGTCGGACTAGCGGGGTGGGGGATACGCAGTATTTT,TRBV12-3/TRBV12-4,NA,TRBJ2-3,TRBD2
CASDRVYGIQETQYF,TGCGCCAGCGATCGAGTTTACGGGATCCAAGAGACCCAGTACTTC,TRBV5-1,few,TRBJ2-5,NA
CASSFSATTYEQYF,TGTGCCAGCAGTTTCTCGGCGACAACCTACGAGCAGTACTTC,TRBV12-3/TRBV12-4,NA,TRBJ2-7,NA
CSAKSSGSINNEQFF,TGCAGTGCCAAGTCTAGCGGGAGTATCAACAATGAGCAGTTCTTC,TRBV20-1,NA,TRBJ2-1,TRBD2
CASSSLAGGPRDTQYF,TGTGCCAGCAGCTCCTTAGCGGGAGGGCCTAGGGATACGCAGTATTTT,TRBV7-3,few,TRBJ2-3,TRBD2
CASSMDRLGQYF,TGTGCCAGCAGCATGGACCGATTAGGGCAGTACTTC,TRBV5-5,NA,TRBJ2-7,NA
CASRQGHSYEQYF,TGTGCCAGCCGACAGGGACACTCCTACGAGCAGTACTTC,TRBV28,NA,TRBJ2-7,TRBD1
CASSYLNGNYGYTF,TGTGCCAGCAGTTACCTAAATGGAAACTATGGCTACACCTTC,TRBV6-5,few,TRBJ1-2,NA